This TCR beta chain derives from a study of T cell changes during pregnancy in multiple sclerosis. This clone was seen just once. Germline CDR1 GTSNPN, CDR2 SVGIG (reference sequence). The ends lost 1 base at V and 5 bases at J; junction bases unmatched: 12. The CDR3 totals 16 residues. TCRdb's table, derived via immunoSEQ multiplex PCR, lists solely in-frame clones and lacks some. Among 45,000 to 55,000 clones listed, roughly 94% were seen once. This sequence originates from a female donor with multiple sclerosis, enrolled in a pregnancy study. The starting material was CD8+ T cells from peripheral blood mononuclear cells, obtained before pregnancy. The chain employs TRBV30 and TRBJ2-7, with 9 positions matching TRBD1. CDR3 coding DNA: TGTGCCTGGAGTGACGGACCGGGGACAGGGTGGGACGAGCAGTACTTC. Amino acid sequence: CAWSDGPGTGWDEQYF.